This entry describes one T cell receptor (beta chain). This sample was taken from a study of blood T cell repertoires in COVID-19. Trimming took off 2 bases at V and 0 bases at J, with 14 bases between the two ends. The CDR3 contains 17 residues. Germline V lookup: CDR1 LNHNV, CDR2 YYDKDF (reference sequence). Generated by immunoSEQ multiplex PCR, the TCRdb table keeps only in-frame clones and is missing some. The table has more than 150,000 clones, around 73% seen once. Sequenced sample: PBMCs or T cells enriched from blood (not recorded which). The clonotype comes from a woman in her forties or fifties who had recovered from COVID-19. The chain links TRBV15 to TRBJ1-3; maybe TRBD1 (6 bases). CDR3 nucleotide sequence: TGTGCCACCAGCAGACCTCCTACAGGGAGCTCTGGAAACACCATATATTTT. Its translation: CATSRPPTGSSGNTIYF.